This TCR beta chain is from a study of T cell repertoires in cytomegalovirus infection. Regarding this clonotype: Its antigen is undetermined.

V lost 0 bases, J lost 6 bases, and 7 bases stayed unmatched. In germline, CDR1 is SGHRS, CDR2 YFSETQ. The CDR3 runs to 16 residues. Each CDR3 protein gets one entry after TCRdb re-called the reads with MiXCR. This sample has tens of thousands of distinct CDR3 sequences, with under 30% found just once. This TCR was sampled from a human donor in good health (CMV status not recorded). Some clones in this sample may be carry-over from other donors' samples. Here the sequenced sample was CD8+ T cells from cultured PBMCs, taken from culture after CMV antigen stimulation. The chain employs TRBV5-1 and TRBJ2-5; TRBD2 matches at 11 bases. CDR3 loop: CASSLVVAGGPKTQYF. The CDR3 nucleotides read TGCGCCAGCAGCTTGGTGGTAGCGGGGGGGCCGAAGACCCAGTACTTC.